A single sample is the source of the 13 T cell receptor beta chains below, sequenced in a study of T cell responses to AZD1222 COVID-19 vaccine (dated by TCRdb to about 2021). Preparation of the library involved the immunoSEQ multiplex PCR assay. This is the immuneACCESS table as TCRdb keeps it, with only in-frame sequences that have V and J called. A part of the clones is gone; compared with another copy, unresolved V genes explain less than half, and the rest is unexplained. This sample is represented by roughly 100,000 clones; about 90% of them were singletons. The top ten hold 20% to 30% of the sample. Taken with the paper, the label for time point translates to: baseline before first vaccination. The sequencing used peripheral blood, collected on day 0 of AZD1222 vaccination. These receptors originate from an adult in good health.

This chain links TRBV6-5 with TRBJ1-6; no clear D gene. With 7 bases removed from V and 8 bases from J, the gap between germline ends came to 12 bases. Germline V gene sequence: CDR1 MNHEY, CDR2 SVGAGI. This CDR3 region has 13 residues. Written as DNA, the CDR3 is TGTGCCAGCACTTCCCCTGGCCATTCACCCCTCCACTTT. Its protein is CASTSPGHSPLHF.

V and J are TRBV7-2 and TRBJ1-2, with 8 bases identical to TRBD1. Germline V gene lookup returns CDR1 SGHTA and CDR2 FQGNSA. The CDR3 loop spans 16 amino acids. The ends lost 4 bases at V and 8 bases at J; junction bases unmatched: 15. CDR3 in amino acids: CASSSGQGSRVWGYTF. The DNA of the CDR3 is TGTGCCAGCAGCTCAGGACAGGGAAGCCGTGTGTGGGGCTACACCTTC.

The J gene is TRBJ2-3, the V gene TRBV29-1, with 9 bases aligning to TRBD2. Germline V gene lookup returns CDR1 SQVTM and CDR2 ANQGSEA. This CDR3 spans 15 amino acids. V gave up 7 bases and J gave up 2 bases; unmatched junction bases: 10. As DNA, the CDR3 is TGCAGCGCGCGACTAGCGGAGATCAACACAGATACGCAGTATTTT. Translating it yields CSARLAEINTDTQYF.

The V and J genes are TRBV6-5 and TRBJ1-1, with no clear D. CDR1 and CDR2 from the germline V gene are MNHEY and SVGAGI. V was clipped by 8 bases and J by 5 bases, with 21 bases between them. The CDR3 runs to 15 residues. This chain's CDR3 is CASFKLVGQQTEAFF. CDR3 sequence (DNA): TGTGCCAGCTTTAAACTGGTAGGGCAACAAACTGAAGCTTTCTTT.

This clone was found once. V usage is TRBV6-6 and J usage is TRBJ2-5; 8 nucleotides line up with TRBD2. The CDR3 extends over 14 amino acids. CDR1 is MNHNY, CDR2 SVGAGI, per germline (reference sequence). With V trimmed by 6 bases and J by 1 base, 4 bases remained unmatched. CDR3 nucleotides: TGTGCCAGCAGGCAAACTAGCGGCCAAGAGACCCAGTACTTC. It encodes CASRQTSGQETQYF.

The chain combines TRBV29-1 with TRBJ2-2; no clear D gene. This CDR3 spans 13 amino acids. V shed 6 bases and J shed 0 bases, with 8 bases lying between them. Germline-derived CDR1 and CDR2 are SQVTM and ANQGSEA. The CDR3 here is CSVVTPNTGELFF. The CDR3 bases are TGCAGCGTCGTGACTCCGAACACCGGGGAGCTGTTTTTT.

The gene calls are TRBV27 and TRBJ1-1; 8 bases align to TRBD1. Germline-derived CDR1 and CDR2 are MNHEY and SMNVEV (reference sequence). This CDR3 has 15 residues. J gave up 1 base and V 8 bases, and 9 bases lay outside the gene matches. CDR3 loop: CASRGAGGRNTEAFF. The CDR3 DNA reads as TGTGCCAGCCGAGGGGCAGGGGGCAGGAACACTGAAGCTTTCTTT.

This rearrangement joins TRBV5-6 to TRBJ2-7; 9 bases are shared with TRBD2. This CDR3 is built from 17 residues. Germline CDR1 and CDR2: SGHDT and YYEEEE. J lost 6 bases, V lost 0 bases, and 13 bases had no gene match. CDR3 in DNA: TGTGCCAGCAGCTTGGACGCGTGGGTTAGCGGGAGCCCCGAGCAGTACTTC. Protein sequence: CASSLDAWVSGSPEQYF.

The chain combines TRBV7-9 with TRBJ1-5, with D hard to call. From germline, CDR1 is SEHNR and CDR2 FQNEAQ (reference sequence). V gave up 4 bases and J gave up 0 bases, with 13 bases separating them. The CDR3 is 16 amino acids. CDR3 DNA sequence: TGTGCCAGCAGCTCACCAGGACCGAATAGCAATCAGCCCCAGCATTTT. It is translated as CASSSPGPNSNQPQHF.

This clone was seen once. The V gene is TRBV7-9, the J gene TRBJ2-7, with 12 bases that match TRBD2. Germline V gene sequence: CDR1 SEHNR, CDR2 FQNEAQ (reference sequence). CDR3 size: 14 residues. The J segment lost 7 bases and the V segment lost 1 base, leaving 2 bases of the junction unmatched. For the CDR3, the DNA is TGTGCCAGCAGCTTAGGGACTAGCGGGACGGAGCAGTACTTC. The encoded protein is CASSLGTSGTEQYF. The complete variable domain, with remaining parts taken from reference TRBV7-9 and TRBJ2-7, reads DTGVSQNPRHKITKRGQNVTFRCDPISEHNRLYWYRQTLGQGPEFLTYFQNEAQLEKSRLLSDRFSAERPKGSFSTLEIQRTEQGDSAMYLCASSLGTSGTEQYFGPGTRLTVT.

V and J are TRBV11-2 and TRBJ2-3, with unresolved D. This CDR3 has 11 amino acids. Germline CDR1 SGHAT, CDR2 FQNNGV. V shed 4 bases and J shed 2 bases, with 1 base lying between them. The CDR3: CASSSTDTQYF. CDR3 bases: TGTGCCAGCAGCTCCACAGATACGCAGTATTTT.

CDR3 amino acids: CASSLNRGINTEAFF. The CDR3 region has the DNA TGTGCCAGCAGTTTAAACCGTGGTATTAACACTGAAGCTTTCTTT. V and J are TRBV27 and TRBJ1-1, with D unresolved. CDR3 length: 15 residues. Deletions cut 2 bases from V and 2 bases from J, with 12 bases between. Germline V gene data show CDR1 as MNHEY and CDR2 as SMNVEV (reference sequence).

The CDR3 region is CAIGEREQSGNEQFF. CDR3 nucleotide sequence: TGTGCCATCGGGGAGCGGGAGCAGTCGGGGAATGAGCAGTTCTTC. The rearrangement links TRBV10-3 to TRBJ2-1; 8 bases align to TRBD2. CDR1 is ENHRY and CDR2 is SYGVKD in the germline V gene. V gave up 8 bases and J gave up 7 bases; unmatched junction bases: 13. The CDR3 sequence is 15 residues long.